Here is one T cell receptor (beta chain) with its context. The data were obtained in a study of shared clonotypes between healthy human individuals. Every immunoSEQ plate was one replicate of a subset's evenly spread DNA. Sequencing was performed with immunoSEQ multiplex PCR; in TCRdb, only in-frame clones are kept and a portion is missing. The sample lists 450,000 to 500,000 clones; about 85% were seen once. This receptor was identified in a woman in her thirties or forties in good health. Some clones in this sample may be carry-over from other donors' samples. The sequenced sample was PBMCs.

The CDR3 spells CASSNIGVAYEQYF. Here the CDR3 DNA reads TGTGCCAGTAGTAATATAGGAGTAGCCTACGAGCAGTACTTC. The V gene is TRBV19, the J gene TRBJ2-7; D remains ambiguous. In germline, CDR1 is LNHDA, CDR2 SQIVND (reference sequence). This CDR3 comprises 14 residues. Trimming took off 4 bases at V and 2 bases at J, with 12 bases between the two ends.